The rows below give T cell receptor beta chains drawn from one sample of a study of cytomegalovirus exposure and HLA in healthy donors. Sequencing was performed with immunoSEQ multiplex PCR; in TCRdb, only in-frame clones are kept and a portion is missing. The sample records 150,000 to 200,000 clones, more than 70% being singletons. The specimen was PBMCs. The receptors shown here come from a woman between 18 and 29 years old in good health and CMV-seronegative. The CDR3 runs from the conserved cysteine through the conserved F or W. D genes are given only for firm matches. The size field is filled for only some rows; it gives once, few, many or a size class.

v_call: TRBV20-1; j_call: TRBJ1-2; clone_size: -; d_call: TRBD1; cdr3_aa: CSATTGGGYTF; cdr3_nt: TGCAGTGCAACGACAGGGGGCGGCTACACCTTC
v_call: TRBV6-1; j_call: TRBJ1-1; clone_size: -; d_call: TRBD1; cdr3_aa: CASSDRGLDTEAFF; cdr3_nt: TGTGCCAGCAGTGACAGGGGGCTGGACACTGAAGCTTTCTTT
v_call: TRBV19; j_call: TRBJ1-5; clone_size: -; d_call: TRBD1; cdr3_aa: CASSIAQGASNQPQHF; cdr3_nt: TGTGCCAGTAGTATAGCCCAGGGGGCGAGCAATCAGCCCCAGCATTTT
v_call: TRBV11-2; j_call: TRBJ2-5; clone_size: -; d_call: -; cdr3_aa: CASSLDSQETQYF; cdr3_nt: TGTGCCAGCAGCTTAGACTCTCAAGAGACCCAGTACTTC
v_call: TRBV18; j_call: TRBJ2-1; clone_size: -; d_call: TRBD1; cdr3_aa: CASSPVTGGYEQFF; cdr3_nt: TGTGCCAGCTCACCCGTGACAGGGGGCTATGAGCAGTTCTTC
v_call: TRBV19; j_call: TRBJ2-5; clone_size: -; d_call: -; cdr3_aa: CASSIDRKETQYF; cdr3_nt: TGTGCCAGTAGTATTGACAGAAAAGAGACCCAGTACTTC
v_call: TRBV27; j_call: TRBJ1-5; clone_size: -; d_call: -; cdr3_aa: CASRLGGRNQPQHF; cdr3_nt: TGTGCCAGCAGATTAGGCGGGCGGAATCAGCCCCAGCATTTT
v_call: TRBV6-5; j_call: TRBJ2-7; clone_size: -; d_call: TRBD2; cdr3_aa: CASSLLLAGVHEQYF; cdr3_nt: TGTGCCAGCAGCCTCCTTTTAGCGGGAGTTCACGAGCAGTACTTC
v_call: TRBV7-2; j_call: TRBJ1-1; clone_size: -; d_call: -; cdr3_aa: CASSPSVRADSPEAFF; cdr3_nt: TGTGCCAGCAGCCCCTCCGTCCGTGCGGACAGCCCTGAAGCTTTCTTT
v_call: TRBV5-1; j_call: TRBJ2-7; clone_size: once; d_call: TRBD1; cdr3_aa: CASSLAAGAGTGAYEQYF; cdr3_nt: TGCGCCAGCAGCTTGGCGGCCGGGGCCGGGACAGGGGCCTACGAGCAGTACTTC
v_call: TRBV5-4; j_call: TRBJ2-1; clone_size: -; d_call: TRBD2; cdr3_aa: CASSTWTASLAGGNEQFF; cdr3_nt: TGTGCCAGCAGCACCTGGACAGCGTCACTAGCGGGAGGCAATGAGCAGTTCTTC
v_call: TRBV2; j_call: TRBJ1-1; clone_size: -; d_call: -; cdr3_aa: CASRGGSDTEAFF; cdr3_nt: TGTGCCAGCCGGGGGGGGTCGGACACTGAAGCTTTCTTT
v_call: TRBV9; j_call: TRBJ1-1; clone_size: -; d_call: -; cdr3_aa: CASKIGGRGAEAFF; cdr3_nt: TGTGCCAGCAAAATCGGGGGGCGCGGCGCTGAAGCTTTCTTT
v_call: TRBV29-1; j_call: TRBJ1-2; clone_size: -; d_call: -; cdr3_aa: CSVGVRGFYGYTF; cdr3_nt: TGCAGCGTTGGCGTGAGGGGGTTTTATGGCTACACCTTC
v_call: TRBV7-2; j_call: TRBJ2-7; clone_size: -; d_call: TRBD1; cdr3_aa: CASSPRDRVYEQYF; cdr3_nt: TGTGCCAGCAGCCCTCGGGACAGGGTCTACGAGCAGTACTTC
v_call: TRBV4-1; j_call: TRBJ1-1; clone_size: -; d_call: TRBD1; cdr3_aa: CASSLRTGAANTEAFF; cdr3_nt: TGCGCCAGCAGCCTCAGGACAGGGGCGGCGAACACTGAAGCTTTCTTT
v_call: TRBV6-6; j_call: TRBJ2-7; clone_size: -; d_call: -; cdr3_aa: CASSRSTGGGAEQYF; cdr3_nt: TGTGCCAGCAGTCGAAGCACAGGGGGGGGTGCCGAGCAGTACTTC